This record covers a single T cell receptor (beta chain). It has no known antigen specificity. There are no base qualities to consult, and no much larger clone falls within one base. This specimen comes from a study of blood T cell repertoires in COVID-19 (dated by TCRdb to 2020 to 2021). At the level of the whole study: Samples covering the acute and convalescent phases of COVID-19 were provided by collaborators in the United States, Italy and Spain. The dataset comprised deeply sampled blood TCRbeta repertoires from subjects exposed to, actively infected with, or recovered from COVID-19. The repertoires were made available in a free public database intended to serve as a resource for research on the immune response to SARS-CoV-2. The prospective study material was composed of cDNA or gDNA derived from T cells, B-cell-depleted T cells, or PBMCs. The samples were drawn from the first 160 participants of the ongoing ImmuneRACE study and from 1,254 subjects provided by 6 global collaborators. HLA class I and class II types, where available, came from metadata supplied by the sample provider rather than from assay-based typing. Sample metadata almost always included a de-identified subject ID, COVID-19 status, age in years and sex.

Whole blood was collected in K2EDTA tubes by collaborating institutions according to the institutions' own protocols. For TCRbeta analysis, collaborator samples were shipped as frozen whole blood, as isolated PBMCs, or as DNA extracted from either sample type. Here is what the overall study found, with its caveats: Clinical and demographic metadata were provided uncurated, with the amount varying by source and participant.

CDR1 KGHSH and CDR2 LQKENI were looked up in the germline V gene. From the cysteine through the phenylalanine, the CDR3 covers 15 amino acids. The only DNA kept is the CDR3, 45 bases in frame from the first base. Germline trimming amounts to 3 bases on V and 2 bases on J, with 4 as the count of junction bases outside the gene matches. TCRbeta CDR3 regions were amplified from genomic DNA using the immunoSEQ Assay, a bias-controlled multiplex PCR. The source study handled its data this way. The number of nucleated cells in each sample was estimated from the amplification of reference gene primers within the assay. Sequence reads were collapsed and filtered to measure the absolute abundance of every unique TCRbeta CDR3 rearrangement. For each sample, productive Simpson clonality was calculated as the square root of Simpson's diversity index over productive rearrangements. Entries here come from immuneACCESS through TCRdb and include only in-frame sequences with V and J called. Some clones fail to appear in such tables; in the studies checked, an unresolved V gene covers under half of the shortfall, and the cause of the remainder is unknown. The V and J calls and the clone size are those of that table, but D and trimming were determined from the DNA. The sample profile shows approximately 320,000 clones; 85% of them were found once. More than 6% of the sample is in the top ten clones.

This TCR was recovered from a human donor in a cohort sampled during active COVID-19. Here the chain combines TRBV18 and TRBJ2-1, with 7 middle bases fitting TRBD1. Sequenced: peripheral blood. The CDR3 region: CASSPTGSPYNEQFF. At the DNA level, the sequence is TGTGCCAGCTCACCGACAGGGAGCCCCTACAATGAGCAGTTCTTC.